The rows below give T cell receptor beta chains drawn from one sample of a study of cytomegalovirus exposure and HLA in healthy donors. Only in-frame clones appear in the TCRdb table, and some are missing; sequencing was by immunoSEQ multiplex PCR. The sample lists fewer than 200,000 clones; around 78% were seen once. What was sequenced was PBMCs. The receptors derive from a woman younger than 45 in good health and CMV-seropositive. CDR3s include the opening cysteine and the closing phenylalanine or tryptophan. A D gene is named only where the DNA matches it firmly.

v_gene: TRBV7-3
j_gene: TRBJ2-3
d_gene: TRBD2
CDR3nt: TGTGCCAGCAGCTTGACTAGCGGGAGTACAGATACGCAGTATTTT
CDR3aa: CASSLTSGSTDTQYF

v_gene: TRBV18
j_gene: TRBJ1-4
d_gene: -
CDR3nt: TGTGCCAGCTCACCAGTTGGCAGATTAAATGAAAAACTGTTTTTT
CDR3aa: CASSPVGRLNEKLFF

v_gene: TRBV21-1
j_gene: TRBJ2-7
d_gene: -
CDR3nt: TGTGCCAGCAGCAAAGGGCGGACAGGGCTGGGCTACGAGCAGTACTTC
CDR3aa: CASSKGRTGLGYEQYF

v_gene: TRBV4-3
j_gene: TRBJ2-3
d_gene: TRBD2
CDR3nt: TGCGCCAGCAGCCAAGTTTTAGCGGGAGGGATCAGCACAGATACGCAGTATTTT
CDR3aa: CASSQVLAGGISTDTQYF

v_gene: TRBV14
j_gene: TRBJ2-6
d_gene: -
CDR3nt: TGTGCCAGCAGCAAAGGACTGGTCTCTGGGGCCAACGTCCTGACTTTC
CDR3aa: CASSKGLVSGANVLTF

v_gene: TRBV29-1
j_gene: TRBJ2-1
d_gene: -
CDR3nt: TGCAGCGTTGAAGAAAGAGCCTACAATGAGCAGTTCTTC
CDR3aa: CSVEERAYNEQFF

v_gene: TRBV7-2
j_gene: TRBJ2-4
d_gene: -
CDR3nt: TGTGCCAGCAGCTTCCCATGGGCGAACATTCAGTACTTC
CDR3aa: CASSFPWANIQYF

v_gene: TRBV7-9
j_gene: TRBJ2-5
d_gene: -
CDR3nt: TGTGCCAGCAGCTTCGATCTTAGGCAGGCCGTTCCCTTGGAGACCCAGTACTTC
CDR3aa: CASSFDLRQAVPLETQYF

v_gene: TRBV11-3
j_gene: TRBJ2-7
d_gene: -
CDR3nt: TGTGCCAGCAGCTTAGTATCCCAGGGTGAGGAGCAGTACTTC
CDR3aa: CASSLVSQGEEQYF

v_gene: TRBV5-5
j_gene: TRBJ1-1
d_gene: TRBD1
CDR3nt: TGTGCCAGCAGCGATGAGGGACAGGGAAGAACTGAAGCTTTCTTT
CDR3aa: CASSDEGQGRTEAFF

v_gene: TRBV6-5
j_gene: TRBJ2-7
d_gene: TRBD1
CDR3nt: TGTGCCAGCAGTTACTGGGGGACAGGGCTCGAGCAGTACTTC
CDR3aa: CASSYWGTGLEQYF